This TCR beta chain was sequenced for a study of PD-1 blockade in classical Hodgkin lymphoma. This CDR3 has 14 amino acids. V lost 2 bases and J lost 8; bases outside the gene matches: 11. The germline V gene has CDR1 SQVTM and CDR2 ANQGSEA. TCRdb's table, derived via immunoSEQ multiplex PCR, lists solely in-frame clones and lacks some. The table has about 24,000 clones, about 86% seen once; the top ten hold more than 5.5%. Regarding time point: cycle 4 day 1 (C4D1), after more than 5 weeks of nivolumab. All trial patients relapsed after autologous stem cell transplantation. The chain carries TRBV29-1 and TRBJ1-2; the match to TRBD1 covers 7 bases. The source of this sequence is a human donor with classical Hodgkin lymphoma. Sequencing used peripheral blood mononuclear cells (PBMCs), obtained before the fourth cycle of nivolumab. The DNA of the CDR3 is TGCAGCGTTGAAAATTCAACAGGGGTAAACGGCTACACCTTC. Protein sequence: CSVENSTGVNGYTF.